The 15 T cell receptor beta chains given below trace back to one sample, sequenced in a study of cytomegalovirus exposure and HLA in healthy donors. In the PCR, 60 Vbeta and 13 Jbeta primers were used. Method: immunoSEQ multiplex PCR; TCRdb's copy keeps in-frame clones and lacks some. The profile shows around 300,000 clones, about 87% of them singletons. Sequenced input: PBMCs. Every receptor here comes from a woman aged 18-35 years in good health and CMV-seronegative.

This clone has only one observation. The CDR3 protein is CAITDAGTNTGELFF. DNA of the CDR3: TGTGCCATCACCGACGCCGGGACGAACACCGGGGAGCTGTTTTTT. The rearrangement uses TRBV28 and TRBJ2-2, with D possibly TRBD2 on 5 matching bases. The V and J ends lost 10 bases and 0 bases respectively, with 15 bases between them. Germline-derived CDR1 and CDR2 are MDHEN and SYDVKM. This CDR3 has 15 amino acids.

This chain joins TRBV5-1 and TRBJ1-6, with D maybe TRBD1 (6 bases). V lost 0 bases and J 10 bases, leaving 11 bases between the germline ends. The CDR3 is 14 residues long. Germline assignment: CDR1 SGHRS and CDR2 YFSETQ. The CDR3 reads CASSLGSGVSPLHF. CDR3 in DNA: TGCGCCAGCAGCTTGGGGTCAGGGGTCTCACCCCTCCACTTT.

This chain joins TRBV2 and TRBJ1-2; perhaps TRBD1 as D (5 bases). With 2 bases removed from V and 8 bases from J, the gap between germline ends came to 15 bases. Germline-derived CDR1 and CDR2 are SNHLY and FYNNEI. This CDR3 has 14 amino acids. CDR3 loop: CASSEREGLWGYTF. In DNA form, the CDR3 reads TGTGCCAGCAGTGAACGGGAGGGGCTGTGGGGCTACACCTTC.

This chain links TRBV5-1 with TRBJ2-1; TRBD1 matches 7 bases. The V segment lost 7 bases and the J segment 0 bases; nucleotides outside the gene matches: 10. Germline CDR1 SGHRS, CDR2 YFSETQ. The CDR3 covers 16 residues. CDR3 residues: CASSVRGGLSYNEQFF. The CDR3 DNA sequence: TGCGCCAGCTCGGTGAGAGGGGGCCTCTCCTACAATGAGCAGTTCTTC. Looking up the rest from reference TRBV5-1 and TRBJ2-1 gives the full variable domain: KAGVTQTPRYLIKTRGQQVTLSCSPISGHRSVSWYQQTPGQGLQFLFEYFSETQRNKGNFPGRFSGRQFSNSRSEMNVSTLELGDSALYLCASSVRGGLSYNEQFFGPGTRLTVL.

The chain is built from TRBV2 and TRBJ2-1, with D perhaps TRBD2 (6 bases). The V and J ends lost 7 bases and 4 bases respectively, with 11 bases between them. The germline V gene encodes CDR1 SNHLY and CDR2 FYNNEI. The CDR3 consists of 13 residues. CDR3 residues: CASKMGGYNEQFF. In DNA form, the CDR3 reads TGTGCCAGCAAAATGGGGGGATACAATGAGCAGTTCTTC.

About this clone: Sequence at one end of the junction differs from germline and may be a read error. The same CDR3 is also encoded by other DNA sequences in this sample. The chain couples TRBV7-8 to TRBJ1-2, with a possible D match to TRBD1 (6 bases). Germline CDR1 is SGHVS and CDR2 is FQNEAQ. CDR3 size: 15 residues. The CDR3 is CASSLGSWTAYGYTF. Here the CDR3 DNA reads TGCGCCAGCAGCTTAGGCTCATGGACAGCCTATGGCTACACCTTC.

The chain couples TRBV4-1 to TRBJ1-2, with D hard to call. The V end was cut by 0 bases, the J end by 1 base, with 9 bases between. The germline V gene encodes CDR1 MGHRA and CDR2 YSYEKL. The CDR3 runs to 15 residues. DNA for the CDR3: TGCGCCAGCAGCCAAGAGAGGGCCGTTAACTATGGCTACACCTTC. The encoded protein is CASSQERAVNYGYTF.

This clone was counted once. The chain recombines TRBV6-1 with TRBJ1-2, with 9 bases aligning to TRBD1. J gave up 7 bases and V 7 bases, and 4 bases lay outside the gene matches. The CDR3 totals 12 residues. Germline V gene sequence: CDR1 MNHNS, CDR2 SASEGT. The CDR3 DNA follows: TGTGCCAGCACCTGGACAGGGGCTGGCTACACCTTC. The encoded protein is CASTWTGAGYTF.

The chain joins TRBV7-8 to TRBJ2-7; D possibly corresponds to TRBD2 (6 bases). CDR1 and CDR2 (germline): SGHVS, FQNEAQ. Trimming shortened V by 4 bases and J by 3 bases, and 22 bases separated the two germline ends. The CDR3 covers 17 residues. CDR3 sequence reads: CASSSNSGMGLGYEQYF. The CDR3, as DNA: TGTGCCAGCAGCTCTAATTCAGGGATGGGACTGGGCTACGAGCAGTACTTC. The full variable domain, completed using reference TRBV7-8 and TRBJ2-7, is GAGVSQSPRYKVAKRGQDVALRCDPISGHVSLFWYQQALGQGPEFLTYFQNEAQLDKSGLPSDRFFAERPEGSVSTLKIQRTQQEDSAVYLCASSSNSGMGLGYEQYFGPGTRLTVT.

This chain joins TRBV5-5 and TRBJ2-2, with 12 bases lining up with TRBD2. The V gene's germline CDR1 is SGHKS and CDR2 YYEKEE (reference sequence). The CDR3 totals 17 residues. V dropped 4 bases and J dropped 0; count of bases not matched to a gene: 4. CDR3 amino acids: CASSVTSGGANTGELFF. CDR3 nucleotide sequence: TGTGCCAGCAGCGTGACTAGCGGGGGAGCGAACACCGGGGAGCTGTTTTTT.

The chain employs TRBV4-2 and TRBJ1-1, with TRBD1 matching 8 bases. The J segment lost 5 bases and the V segment lost 1 base, leaving 12 bases of the junction unmatched. This CDR3 contains 17 residues. Germline V gene sequence: CDR1 LGHNA, CDR2 YNFKEQ. CDR3 bases: TGTGCCAGCAGCCAAGTCTGGGACAGGTGGTTGGAAACTGAAGCTTTCTTT. The encoded protein is CASSQVWDRWLETEAFF.

The CDR3 is CASTTGGVTEAFF. CDR3 bases: TGTGCCAGCACCACAGGGGGAGTCACTGAAGCTTTCTTT. The rearrangement joins TRBV6-5 to TRBJ1-1; 8 nucleotides line up with TRBD1. In germline, CDR1 is MNHEY, CDR2 SVGAGI. The CDR3 contains 13 residues. J gave up 4 bases and V 7 bases, and 5 bases lay outside the gene matches.

The chain links TRBV6-6 to TRBJ1-2; D possibly corresponds to TRBD1 (6 bases). V shed 8 bases and J shed 8 bases, with 21 bases lying between them. The CDR3 totals 14 residues. The germline gives CDR1 MNHNY, CDR2 SVGAGI (reference sequence). CDR3 in amino acids: CASGSGQTGGGYTF. Here the CDR3 DNA reads TGTGCCAGCGGGTCCGGACAGACCGGGGGGGGCTACACCTTC.

This sequence joins TRBV7-2 and TRBJ2-7, with TRBD2 matching over 9 bases. V lost 1 base to trimming and J lost 4 bases; unmatched junction nucleotides: 5. Germline V lookup: CDR1 SGHTA, CDR2 FQGNSA. There are 15 residues in the CDR3. The CDR3 here is CASSLDASGVYEQYF. The CDR3 DNA reads as TGTGCCAGCAGCTTAGATGCTAGCGGGGTGTACGAGCAGTACTTC.

This sequence joins TRBV30 and TRBJ2-1, with TRBD1 as a possible D gene (5 bases). The germline V gene encodes CDR1 GTSNPN and CDR2 SVGIG (reference sequence). With 0 bases removed from V and 11 bases from J, the gap between germline ends came to 14 bases. The CDR3 spans 13 residues. CDR3 loop: CAWSVLPDSQQFF. Written as DNA, the CDR3 is TGTGCCTGGAGTGTTCTTCCCGACAGCCAGCAGTTCTTC.